This T cell receptor (beta chain) was sequenced for a study of T cell responses to AZD1222 COVID-19 vaccine (dated by TCRdb to the early 2020s). In the study overall: AZD1222 recipients with second doses at about 4 weeks or about 12 weeks were pooled, because spike-specific TCR depth and breadth did not differ between schedules. Trial participants were enrolled by age into subgroups of 18-55, 56-69 and 70-plus years, and around 140, 26 and 57 TCR-sequenced participants, respectively, were included in these subgroups. A total of 233 trial participants underwent TCR sequencing, of whom 207 received two doses of AZD1222 and some 25 received two doses of the MenACWY control vaccine. Summary of the overall study and its limitations: Vaccine-associated CD4 TCRs spanned the whole spike protein, with dominant responses in regions 160-218 and 743-854. Nearly half of unique spike-specific TCRs reportedly recognized epitopes outside regions mutated in the B.1.351 and B.1.1.7 variants. Because no day 14 peak-response samples were available, repertoires were characterized only after the peak T cell response. Conclusions about previously exposed vaccinees are limited, since just 5 or 6 AZD1222 recipients were seropositive for SARS-CoV-2 at baseline. The 56-69-year group was small, and its depth increase did not reach significance, likely because of low power. After two AZD1222 doses, both the breadth and the depth of spike-specific TCRs were significantly higher than at day 0 and than in MenACWY recipients. Most participants were white British and females outnumbered males, and the authors suggested that clonal diversity may have been underestimated.

This sample's time point label indicates: baseline before first vaccination. Vaccinee samples came from UK trials COV001 and COV002, including a single-blind randomized controlled phase 2/3 trial of AZD1222 (ChAdOx1 nCoV-19) in healthy adults. Trial participant PBMC samples were collected at day 0 and day 28 after the second dose for TCRbeta chain sequencing. CDR1 MNHEY and CDR2 SMNVEV were looked up in the germline V gene (reference sequence). The CDR3 numbers 14 residues from cysteine through phenylalanine. Only CDR3 DNA is held: 42 bases, read in frame from base 1. V drops 7 bases and J drops 3 bases, leaving 15 bases in between. The CDR3 regions of human TCRbeta chains were analyzed by immunosequencing. On the study's bioinformatics: Repertoire TCRs were checked for matches against a reference library of SARS-CoV-2-specific TCRs that had been generated using the MIRA antigen-specificity platform. Breadth was defined as the fraction of unique TCRs that were SARS-CoV-2-associated, and depth was defined as the fraction of total T cells that were SARS-CoV-2-associated. Using the MIRA data, each spike-specific TCR was mapped to the spike region that the TCR reacts to and placed in a CD4 or CD8 class. Log10-transformed breadth and depth values were compared by one-way ANOVA with Sidak's multiple comparisons tests. TCRdb mirrors the immuneACCESS table, restricted to in-frame sequences. Some clones are absent from its copies; in checked studies, under half trace to an unresolved V gene, and the reason for the others is unknown. The D gene and trimming were derived from the DNA, and the V and J assignments and clone size from that table. This sample gives about 150,000 clones in total; around 90% of them show up just once. Around 1.5% of the sample is in the top ten clones.

Comments on this clone: Which antigen it targets is not known. No clone much larger than this one lies a single base away; base qualities are absent.

The source is an adult in good health. Sequencing used peripheral blood, obtained on day 0 of AZD1222 vaccination. Recombination joined TRBV27 with TRBJ2-5; the D gene is perhaps TRBD1 or TRBD2, each of them matching over 5 bases. The nucleotide sequence is given as TGTGCCAGCACTCCGAGGCTGGGGGAAGAGACCCAGTACTTC. This codes for CASTPRLGEETQYF.